The 29 T cell receptor beta chains below were found in one sample sequenced in a study of cytomegalovirus exposure and HLA in healthy donors. PCR employed 60 Vbeta and 13 Jbeta primers. The data were produced by immunoSEQ multiplex PCR, yet TCRdb's version contains in-frame clones alone and is incomplete. This sample carries around 170,000 clones, about four fifths of them seen once, and the ten largest clones take roughly 0.5%. The material sequenced was PBMCs. The receptors come from a woman between 50 and 59 years old in good health and CMV-seronegative.

The chain joins TRBV30 to TRBJ1-4, with 8 bases matching TRBD1. V trimming: 1 base; J trimming: 8 bases; junction bases outside the gene matches: 15. This CDR3 has 17 residues. From germline, CDR1 is GTSNPN and CDR2 SVGIG (reference sequence). The CDR3 here is CAWSEREARGRREKLFF. The CDR3 nucleotides are TGTGCCTGGAGTGAAAGGGAAGCCAGGGGGCGCAGGGAAAAACTGTTTTTT.

The table lists this clone with a count of one. V is TRBV30 and J is TRBJ1-2; D might be TRBD1 (5 bases). Germline V CDR1 and CDR2: GTSNPN, SVGIG (reference sequence). This CDR3 is built from 15 residues. V was clipped by 0 bases and J by 2 bases, with 13 bases between them. CDR3 nucleotide sequence: TGTGCCTGGAGTGTAAGGTGGGGCGTGAACTATGGCTACACCTTC. Translating gives CAWSVRWGVNYGYTF.

The rearrangement uses TRBV19 and TRBJ2-5, with a possible D match to TRBD2 (7 bases). Germline-derived CDR1 and CDR2 are LNHDA and SQIVND (reference sequence). V lost 6 bases and J 5 bases, leaving 22 bases between the germline ends. The CDR3 has 16 residues. DNA for the CDR3: TGTGCCAGTAGCGCTAGGGGGGGGGCCGTCCCTGAGACCCAGTACTTC. Encoded protein: CASSARGGAVPETQYF.

The rearrangement uses TRBV12-5 and TRBJ2-5, with D possibly being TRBD1 (5 bases). The CDR3 has 15 amino acids. The V gene's germline CDR1 is LGHNT and CDR2 FRNRAP. Trimming pared 1 base from V and 1 base from J, leaving 10 bases between. CDR3 loop: CASGLGQWIQETQYF. The CDR3 nucleotides read TGTGCTAGTGGTTTGGGACAGTGGATCCAAGAGACCCAGTACTTC.

The chain joins TRBV5-1 to TRBJ2-5; D possibly corresponds to TRBD1 (5 bases). The length of the CDR3 is 13 residues. V was trimmed by 2 bases and J by 4 bases, leaving 9 bases between them. Germline CDR1 SGHRS, CDR2 YFSETQ. The CDR3 bases are TGCGCCAGCAGCTTAGTTGGGGCAGAGACCCAGTACTTC. Protein: CASSLVGAETQYF.

The chain uses TRBV7-9 and TRBJ2-5; 13 bases are shared with TRBD2. The CDR3 consists of 16 residues. Looked up from germline, CDR1 is SEHNR and CDR2 is FQNEAQ (reference sequence). Trimming at V came to 4 bases and at J to 5 bases, leaving 7 bases not matched to a gene. As DNA, the CDR3 is TGTGCCAGCAGCTCCAACGAGGGACTAGCGGGGGAGACCCAGTACTTC. Its translation: CASSSNEGLAGETQYF.

The J gene is TRBJ2-2, the V gene TRBV19, with 7 positions matching TRBD1. The CDR3 is 16 amino acids. With 4 bases clipped from V and 6 bases from J, the junction kept 11 bases outside the gene matches. Germline CDR1 LNHDA, CDR2 SQIVND (reference sequence). CDR3 nucleotides: TGTGCCAGTAGTAGAAAAGGACAGGCCTGGTCCGGGGAGCTGTTTTTT. Protein: CASSRKGQAWSGELFF.

V and J are TRBV7-9 and TRBJ2-7, with a weak D call TRBD2 (5 bases). CDR1 and CDR2 from the germline V gene are SEHNR and FQNEAQ (reference sequence). The CDR3 is 14 residues long. Trimming shortened V by 3 bases and J by 4 bases, and 13 bases separated the two germline ends. In DNA, the CDR3 is TGTGCCAGCAGCTTCTGGACTCAAGGTTACGAGCAGTACTTC. This encodes CASSFWTQGYEQYF.

The chain employs TRBV4-1 and TRBJ1-5, with TRBD1 matching 9 bases. This CDR3 spans 17 amino acids. V was pared by 0 bases and J by 4 bases, with 7 bases of the junction left unmatched. Germline CDR1 and CDR2: MGHRA and YSYEKL. The CDR3 DNA is TGCGCCAGCAGCCAAGATGCGAGACAGGGGGATAATCAGCCCCAGCATTTT. It encodes CASSQDARQGDNQPQHF.

V is TRBV30 and J is TRBJ1-4; D uncertain. V gave up 4 bases and J gave up 0 bases, with 12 bases separating them. The CDR3 has 15 amino acids. Germline assignment: CDR1 GTSNPN and CDR2 SVGIG (reference sequence). The CDR3 here is CAWTAKTPTNEKLFF. Written as DNA, the CDR3 is TGTGCCTGGACTGCTAAAACTCCAACTAATGAAAAACTGTTTTTT.

This chain connects TRBV6-9 to TRBJ2-2; 8 bases are shared with TRBD2. Germline CDR1 MNHGY, CDR2 SVAAGI. The J segment lost 5 bases and the V segment lost 2 bases, leaving 13 bases of the junction unmatched. The CDR3 length is 18 residues. For the CDR3, the DNA is TGTGCCAGCAGTTATGGGGCGGGGGGACCCGACAGGACCGGGGAGCTGTTTTTT. Protein: CASSYGAGGPDRTGELFF.

The gene calls are TRBV18 and TRBJ2-5; 8 bases fit TRBD1. This CDR3 is built from 15 residues. The trim removed 2 bases at V and 3 bases at J, leaving 5 bases unmatched. CDR1 and CDR2 (germline): KGHSH, LQKENI. DNA for the CDR3: TGTGCCAGCTCACCATTGGGACAGGTAAAAGAGACCCAGTACTTC. This encodes CASSPLGQVKETQYF.

V gene TRBV25-1 combines with J gene TRBJ2-2; the match to TRBD1 covers 9 bases. The J segment lost 5 bases and the V segment lost 5 bases, leaving 9 bases of the junction unmatched. The CDR3 consists of 16 residues. Germline V gives CDR1 MGHDK, CDR2 SYGVNS. The CDR3 DNA reads TGTGCCAGCAGTCCCTTGGGACAGGGCAAGACCGGGGAGCTGTTTTTT. Translation: CASSPLGQGKTGELFF.

The CDR3, as DNA: TGTGCCAGCAGCTTCCGGGACAGGGGGTCTGAGCAGTACTTC. It is translated as CASSFRDRGSEQYF. The chain couples TRBV5-6 to TRBJ2-5; TRBD1 matches at 11 bases. Trimming cost V 2 bases and J 11 bases; bases outside gene matches: 8. This CDR3 has 14 residues. Germline V gives CDR1 SGHDT, CDR2 YYEEEE.

V usage is TRBV28 and J usage is TRBJ1-3; the D gene is possibly TRBD1 (5 bases). The germline V and J ends were trimmed by 4 bases and 4 bases, with 20 bases remaining between them. Germline CDR1 is MDHEN and CDR2 is SYDVKM. The length of the CDR3 is 17 residues. In nucleotides, the CDR3 is TGTGCCAGCAGTTCCCCGCTGGGGGGGTTAGGCGGAAACACCATATATTTT. Translation: CASSSPLGGLGGNTIYF.

The DNA for the CDR3 is TGTGCCAGCAGCGATCTAGCGGGGGGTCCTAGCTCCTACAATGAGCAGTTCTTC. Translating it yields CASSDLAGGPSSYNEQFF. This chain connects TRBV28 to TRBJ2-1; TRBD2 matches 11 bases. Germline CDR1 reads MDHEN; CDR2 reads SYDVKM. This CDR3 has 18 residues. J gave up 0 bases and V 6 bases, and 10 bases lay outside the gene matches.

The CDR3: CASKGGLNTEAFF. The CDR3 nucleotides read TGTGCCAGCAAGGGGGGGTTAAACACTGAAGCTTTCTTT. This chain joins TRBV2 and TRBJ1-1; D perhaps matches TRBD1 (6 bases). CDR1 and CDR2 from the germline V gene are SNHLY and FYNNEI. The CDR3 contains 13 residues. Trimming left V 7 bases short and J 2 bases short, with 11 bases between.

This chain connects TRBV14 to TRBJ2-1; 7 bases are a match to TRBD1. Germline-derived CDR1 and CDR2 are SGHDN and FVKESK. The CDR3 has 14 residues. Unmatched junction bases numbered 3, after V lost 3 bases and J lost 4 bases. CDR3 region: CASSHGTVYNEQFF. The CDR3 bases are TGTGCCAGCAGCCACGGGACAGTATACAATGAGCAGTTCTTC.

This clone was seen only once. This chain connects TRBV27 to TRBJ1-2, with 9 positions matching TRBD1. In germline, CDR1 is MNHEY, CDR2 SMNVEV (reference sequence). V lost 5 bases, J lost 6 bases, and 4 bases stayed unmatched. The CDR3 has 13 amino acids. The CDR3 nucleotides read TGTGCCAGCAGTCCCCGGGACAGGGATGGCTACACCTTC. It is translated as CASSPRDRDGYTF.

The genes are TRBV19 and TRBJ2-1; TRBD1 agrees at 12 bases. V was clipped by 6 bases and J by 3 bases; unmatched bases: 6. Germline assignment: CDR1 LNHDA and CDR2 SQIVND (reference sequence). CDR3 length equals 16 residues. CDR3 in DNA: TGTGCCAGTAGCGAGGGACAGGGGGCTTACTACAATGAGCAGTTCTTC. The encoded protein is CASSEGQGAYYNEQFF. Full variable domain (rest looked up from reference TRBV19 and TRBJ2-1): DGGITQSPKYLFRKEGQNVTLSCEQNLNHDAMYWYRQDPGQGLRLIYYSQIVNDFQKGDIAEGYSVSREKKESFPLTVTSAQKNPTAFYLCASSEGQGAYYNEQFFGPGTRLTVL.

CDR3 sequence reads: CASSQEGTGGSEQFF. Written as DNA, the CDR3 is TGCGCCAGCAGCCAAGAAGGGACAGGGGGCAGTGAGCAGTTCTTC. The rearrangement joins TRBV4-1 to TRBJ2-1; 12 positions agree with TRBD1. The junction had 3 bases not matched to a gene; V was cut back by 0 bases and J by 9 bases. Looked up from germline, CDR1 is MGHRA and CDR2 is YSYEKL. This CDR3 spans 15 amino acids.

The gene calls are TRBV10-1 and TRBJ1-1; D is perhaps TRBD1 (6 bases). The CDR3 is 15 residues long. CDR1 and CDR2 from the germline V gene are WNHNN and SYGVQD (reference sequence). Trimming cost V 3 bases and J 8 bases, with 19 bases left between them. CDR3: CASSELTGPNREAFF. CDR3 in DNA: TGCGCCAGCAGTGAATTGACAGGACCCAACAGGGAAGCTTTCTTT.

The V and J genes are TRBV7-9 and TRBJ2-2; possible D gene TRBD1, 5 bases. Germline assignment: CDR1 SEHNR and CDR2 FQNEAQ (reference sequence). Trimming stripped 8 bases from V and 4 bases from J, with 20 bases between. There are 16 residues in the CDR3. Here the CDR3 DNA reads TGTGCCAGCGTTCAGGGTCAGGGATTTAGCACCGGGGAGCTGTTTTTT. Translation gives CASVQGQGFSTGELFF.

Worth noting for this clone: Other DNA sequences in this sample translate to the same CDR3. The rearrangement uses TRBV5-1 and TRBJ2-2; TRBD1 agrees at 7 bases. Germline lookup yields CDR1 SGHRS and CDR2 YFSETQ. This CDR3 region has 15 residues. With V trimmed by 1 base and J by 0 bases, 0 bases remained unmatched. The CDR3 spells CASSLTGANTGELFF. CDR3 nucleotides: TGCGCCAGCAGCTTGACAGGGGCGAACACCGGGGAGCTGTTTTTT.

CDR3 sequence reads: CASSLQLLAGGGQYF. The DNA of the CDR3 is TGTGCCAGCAGCTTACAACTTCTAGCGGGGGGAGGGCAGTACTTC. The chain carries TRBV7-2 and TRBJ2-7; 11 positions agree with TRBD2. The J segment lost 9 bases and the V segment lost 2 bases, leaving 9 bases of the junction unmatched. Germline assignment: CDR1 SGHTA and CDR2 FQGNSA. The CDR3 runs 15 residues.

The chain carries TRBV9 and TRBJ1-5; D is unclear. The CDR3 totals 14 residues. With 4 bases removed from V and 5 bases from J, the gap between germline ends came to 13 bases. Germline V gene sequence: CDR1 SGDLS, CDR2 YYNGEE. The CDR3 bases are TGTGCCAGCAGCCGTAGCGGGAAGGATCAGCCCCAGCATTTT. Translated: CASSRSGKDQPQHF.

The chain uses TRBV18 and TRBJ2-1; D might be TRBD1 (5 bases). The CDR3 sequence is 16 residues long. The ends were cut back, 4 bases at V and 0 bases at J, with 13 bases in the middle. Looked up from germline, CDR1 is KGHSH and CDR2 is LQKENI. The CDR3 region has the DNA TGTGCCAGCTCACAGCCCACAGGCAGCTCCTACAATGAGCAGTTCTTC. It specifies CASSQPTGSSYNEQFF.

The rearrangement uses TRBV19 and TRBJ2-1; 9 nucleotides align to TRBD2. Germline-derived CDR1 and CDR2 are LNHDA and SQIVND (reference sequence). Germline trimming cut 7 bases from V and 8 bases from J; bases unmatched to any gene: 12. The CDR3 covers 15 residues. The CDR3 sequence is CASNPGGRVRHEQFF. Written as DNA, the CDR3 is TGTGCCAGTAACCCTGGCGGGAGGGTTCGCCATGAGCAGTTCTTC.

The chain combines TRBV18 with TRBJ1-3; perhaps TRBD1 as D (6 bases). The V end lost 4 bases, the J end lost 0 bases, and 13 bases lay between the germline ends. This CDR3 has 16 residues. Germline CDR1 is KGHSH and CDR2 is LQKENI. The CDR3 DNA reads TGTGCCAGCTCACTAACGATGGGACACTCTGGAAACACCATATATTTT. Protein sequence: CASSLTMGHSGNTIYF.